This is a list of T cell receptor beta chains from one sample in a study of shared clonotypes between healthy human individuals. Method: immunoSEQ multiplex PCR; TCRdb's copy keeps in-frame clones and lacks some. The data hold 2.3 million or so clones, with 93% observed a single time. The sequencing sample was made of naive CD4+ T cells from PBMCs. The receptor source for this set is a man aged 18 to 30 in good health. Some clones in this sample may be carry-over from other donors' samples. The CDR3 runs from the conserved cysteine through the conserved F or W. The order of the fields is CDR3 protein, J gene, V gene, clone size. For some rows the clone size is stated as once, few or many, or as a class when expanded; others skip it.

CDR3: CASTPGTGTYEQYF; J: TRBJ2-7; V: TRBV7-4; size: .
CDR3: CASSPRTGGDYGYTF; J: TRBJ1-2; V: TRBV18; size: .
CDR3: CASSRTGIAAFF; J: TRBJ1-1; V: TRBV27; size: .
CDR3: CAWRDTGNSPLHF; J: TRBJ1-6; V: TRBV30; size: .
CDR3: CASSELHTDTQYF; J: TRBJ2-3; V: TRBV6-1; size: .
CDR3: CASSWRPLDTQYF; J: TRBJ2-3; V: TRBV5-4; size: .
CDR3: CASSPSAPSSPNKNIQYF; J: TRBJ2-4; V: TRBV18; size: .
CDR3: CASSPTNTNYGYTF; J: TRBJ1-2; V: TRBV18; size: .
CDR3: CAISESKGVGQPQHF; J: TRBJ1-5; V: TRBV10-3; size: .
CDR3: CASSQGSNQPQHF; J: TRBJ1-5; V: TRBV18; size: .
CDR3: CASSQGSRAGNEAFF; J: TRBJ1-1; V: TRBV5-4; size: .
CDR3: CASSSNIYGLAGSKRSYNEQFF; J: TRBJ2-1; V: TRBV28; size: .
CDR3: CASSLGTSGGEQYF; J: TRBJ2-7; V: TRBV7-3; size: once
CDR3: CASSQGTSGSIAWQYF; J: TRBJ2-3; V: TRBV4-2; size: .
CDR3: CASSLLSVGPENYGYTF; J: TRBJ1-2; V: TRBV13; size: .
CDR3: CSVRGEWETQYF; J: TRBJ2-5; V: TRBV29-1; size: .
CDR3: CAIISGDSNSNQPQHF; J: TRBJ1-5; V: TRBV5-8; size: .
CDR3: CASSPRIVATYGYTF; J: TRBJ1-2; V: TRBV9; size: once
CDR3: CASSTSGLAGAGSYNEQFF; J: TRBJ2-1; V: TRBV28; size: .
CDR3: CASTLDLAVQYF; J: TRBJ2-7; V: TRBV5-4; size: .
CDR3: CASSQTGFTDTQYF; J: TRBJ2-3; V: TRBV28; size: .
CDR3: CASSLGRQENEKLFF; J: TRBJ1-4; V: TRBV7-8; size: once
CDR3: CASSRLAGLYEQYF; J: TRBJ2-7; V: TRBV4-1; size: .
CDR3: CASSLGTGSNEKLFF; J: TRBJ1-4; V: TRBV5-8; size: once
CDR3: CAWFLNYGYTF; J: TRBJ1-2; V: TRBV30; size: .
CDR3: CASSRGRQGGFTNEKLFF; J: TRBJ1-4; V: TRBV5-1; size: once
CDR3: CASTGQGSSKNIQYF; J: TRBJ2-4; V: TRBV6-1; size: .
CDR3: CASSLSRTSGNSNTGELFF; J: TRBJ2-2; V: TRBV27; size: .
CDR3: CASSLVGNSATNEKLFF; J: TRBJ1-4; V: TRBV7-7; size: .
CDR3: CASSAEGDTYNEQFF; J: TRBJ2-1; V: TRBV9; size: .
CDR3: CAWSVLGTEAFF; J: TRBJ1-1; V: TRBV30; size: .
CDR3: CASSSPLGAGELFF; J: TRBJ2-2; V: TRBV6-5; size: .
CDR3: CASSIDLYAAKNIQYF; J: TRBJ2-4; V: TRBV19; size: .
CDR3: CASSLDLTDYEQYF; J: TRBJ2-7; V: TRBV7-2; size: once
CDR3: CASSLELAGAYEQYF; J: .; V: TRBV5-1; size: .
CDR3: CASSFDYGYTF; J: TRBJ1-2; V: TRBV7-2; size: .